This T cell receptor beta chain appears in the sequencing data of a study of blood T cell repertoires in COVID-19. Study-wide context: Acute-phase and convalescent COVID-19 samples originated in the United States, Italy and Spain. T cells, B-cell-depleted T cells, or PBMCs supplied cDNA or gDNA.

Study members were between roughly 18 and 89 years old and lived in some 22 US regions. During the 2 weeks before they entered the study, exposed participants had met someone with a PCR-confirmed or clinician-diagnosed COVID-19 case. The V gene lost 2 bases and the J gene lost 1 base, with 18 bases spanning the gap. The V gene's germline CDR1 is SGHDT and CDR2 YYEEEE. The CDR3 has 17 residues. The method was immunoSEQ multiplex PCR; TCRdb's version includes in-frame clones alone and lacks a portion of them. The table records around 320,000 clones, more than 85% of them present only once. Sequencing input: PBMCs or T cells enriched from blood (not recorded which). The V gene is TRBV5-6, the J gene TRBJ1-2; D is unresolved. This TCR was sampled from a woman in her twenties or thirties who had been exposed to COVID-19. CDR3 in amino acids: CASSLKLAVLINYGYTF. CDR3 nucleotide sequence: TGTGCCAGCAGCTTAAAGTTAGCGGTGCTTATTAACTATGGCTACACCTTC.